The 31 T cell receptor beta chains in this list originate from one sample, sequenced in a study of radiotherapy plus CTLA-4 blockade in lung cancer. Clones were read by immunoSEQ multiplex PCR, and TCRdb kept only the in-frame ones, dropping some. The sample holds more than 90,000 clones, 81% seen once. The sample here was peripheral blood, taken from a patient treated with radiotherapy plus ipilimumab. These receptors all stem from a human donor with non-small cell lung cancer that progressed on radiotherapy plus ipilimumab. Some clones in this sample may be carry-over from other donors' samples.

CDR3 nucleotides: TGCGCCAGCAGCTTGGCAGGGAGTGGGTACGAGCAGTACTTC. Its translation is CASSLAGSGYEQYF. V usage is TRBV5-1 and J usage is TRBJ2-7, with D perhaps given as TRBD1 or TRBD2 (5 bases each). CDR3 length equals 14 residues. With 0 bases removed from V and 4 bases from J, the gap between germline ends came to 11 bases. Germline-derived CDR1 and CDR2 are SGHRS and YFSETQ.

This clone was counted once. This chain joins TRBV7-2 and TRBJ2-1; 8 bases line up with TRBD2. Germline lookup yields CDR1 SGHTA and CDR2 FQGNSA. The CDR3 runs 18 residues. Trimming took 5 bases from V and 4 from J; bases not matched to a gene: 16. CDR3 nucleotides: TGTGCCAGCAGCCCCTCATTATTCGCGGGGGGATCTTACAATGAGCAGTTCTTC. Translating gives CASSPSLFAGGSYNEQFF.

V gene TRBV12-5 combines with J gene TRBJ2-2; D call uncertain. The V end was cut by 2 bases, the J end by 5 bases, with 3 bases between. This CDR3 has 12 residues. Germline V gives CDR1 LGHNT, CDR2 FRNRAP. In DNA, the CDR3 is TGTGCTAGTGGTTTGAATACCGGGGAGCTGTTTTTT. Its protein product is CASGLNTGELFF. The full variable domain, its missing parts supplied by reference TRBV12-5 and TRBJ2-2, is DARVTQTPRHKVTEMGQEVTMRCQPILGHNTVFWYRQTMMQGLELLAYFRNRAPLDDSGMPKDRFSAEMPDATLATLKIQPSEPRDSAVYFCASGLNTGELFFGEGSRLTVL.

The chain links TRBV2 to TRBJ1-2; 7 positions match TRBD1. Germline CDR1 reads SNHLY; CDR2 reads FYNNEI. V lost 6 bases and J lost 3; bases outside the gene matches: 10. The CDR3 sequence is 15 residues long. The CDR3 region has the DNA TGTGCCAGCAGCTACAGGGGTTCGGGCTACTATGGCTACACCTTC. As protein: CASSYRGSGYYGYTF. The complete variable domain, with remaining parts taken from reference TRBV2 and TRBJ1-2, reads EPEVTQTPSHQVTQMGQEVILRCVPISNHLYFYWYRQILGQKVEFLVSFYNNEISEKSEIFDDQFSVERPDGSNFTLKIRSTKLEDSAMYFCASSYRGSGYYGYTFGSGTRLTVV.

The chain uses TRBV30 and TRBJ2-7; D is uncertain. Germline values: CDR1 GTSNPN, CDR2 SVGIG (reference sequence). CDR3 size: 13 residues. The V and J ends lost 0 bases and 3 bases respectively, with 9 bases between them. The CDR3, as DNA: TGTGCCTGGAGTGTACGCCCAGGCTACGAGCAGTACTTC. It encodes CAWSVRPGYEQYF. Looking up the rest from reference TRBV30 and TRBJ2-7 gives the full variable domain: SQTIHQWPATLVQPVGSPLSLECTVEGTSNPNLYWYRQAAGRGLQLLFYSVGIGQISSEVPQNLSASRPQDRQFILSSKKLLLSDSGFYLCAWSVRPGYEQYFGPGTRLTVT.

The chain links TRBV5-1 to TRBJ2-7; weak D call: TRBD1 (6 bases). Germline V gene data show CDR1 as SGHRS and CDR2 as YFSETQ. The CDR3 has 15 amino acids. V gave up 0 bases and J gave up 2 bases, with 12 bases separating them. The DNA of the CDR3 is TGCGCCAGCAGCTTGGGCGGCCAGGGGCCCTACGAGCAGTACTTC. As protein: CASSLGGQGPYEQYF.

The chain is built from TRBV9 and TRBJ2-1; D is unresolved. The CDR3 spans 14 residues. The V gene lost 3 bases and the J gene lost 0 bases, with 7 bases spanning the gap. Germline CDR1 and CDR2: SGDLS and YYNGEE. CDR3 region: CASSEVGSYNEQFF. CDR3 in DNA: TGTGCCAGCAGCGAGGTTGGCTCCTACAATGAGCAGTTCTTC.

This clone has a handful of counts. The chain couples TRBV19 to TRBJ1-2, with a possible D match to TRBD1 (6 bases). Trimming took off 5 bases at V and 6 bases at J, with 16 bases between the two ends. Germline V gene data show CDR1 as LNHDA and CDR2 as SQIVND (reference sequence). The CDR3 has 14 amino acids. CDR3 protein: CASSHRGEVDGYTF. The CDR3 DNA sequence: TGTGCCAGTAGTCATAGGGGGGAAGTCGATGGCTACACCTTC.

The CDR3 loop reads CASSDRGNEQFF. CDR3 bases: TGTGCCAGCAGTGACAGGGGAAATGAGCAGTTCTTC. This rearrangement joins TRBV2 to TRBJ2-1; D may be TRBD1 (6 bases). V lost 3 bases and J 7 bases, leaving 7 bases between the germline ends. Per the germline V gene, CDR1 is SNHLY and CDR2 is FYNNEI. The length of the CDR3 is 12 residues.

This CDR3 is CASNLGSYEQYF. DNA of the CDR3: TGTGCCAGCAACCTGGGGTCCTACGAGCAGTACTTC. The rearrangement links TRBV5-5 to TRBJ2-7; D gene ambiguous. The CDR3 sequence is 12 residues long. CDR1 and CDR2 (germline): SGHKS, YYEKEE (reference sequence). V lost 6 bases, J lost 1 base, and 8 bases lay in between.

The gene calls are TRBV5-1 and TRBJ2-5, with 8 nucleotides matching TRBD1. Germline CDR1 reads SGHRS; CDR2 reads YFSETQ. The CDR3 covers 15 residues. J was trimmed by 3 bases and V by 3 bases; bases with no gene match: 7. The CDR3 DNA sequence: TGCGCCAGCAGCTCGAACCCGGGACAGGAAGAGACCCAGTACTTC. Encoded protein: CASSSNPGQEETQYF.

J is TRBJ2-2 and V is TRBV18; perhaps TRBD1 as D (5 bases). Germline values: CDR1 KGHSH, CDR2 LQKENI. V lost 3 bases and J 4 bases, leaving 12 bases between the germline ends. This CDR3 has 15 residues. This CDR3 reads CASSPRQTGTGELFF. The CDR3 bases are TGTGCCAGCTCACCTCGACAGACTGGCACCGGGGAGCTGTTTTTT. The complete variable domain, with remaining parts taken from reference TRBV18 and TRBJ2-2, reads NAGVMQNPRHLVRRRGQEARLRCSPMKGHSHVYWYRQLPEEGLKFMVYLQKENIIDESGMPKERFSAEFPKEGPSILRIQQVVRGDSAAYFCASSPRQTGTGELFFGEGSRLTVL.

V gene TRBV7-9 combines with J gene TRBJ2-3, with no clear D. The CDR3 runs to 13 residues. Germline loops: CDR1 SEHNR, CDR2 FQNEAQ (reference sequence). V was shortened by 2 bases and J by 2 bases, with 5 bases between the two germline ends. CDR3 amino acids: CASSLILTDTQYF. The CDR3, as DNA: TGTGCCAGCAGCTTAATTCTCACAGATACGCAGTATTTT.

V gene TRBV11-2 combines with J gene TRBJ1-2, with D possibly being TRBD1 (5 bases). The germline V gene has CDR1 SGHAT and CDR2 FQNNGV. V was pared by 5 bases and J by 8 bases, with 15 bases between. This CDR3 has 13 residues. Written as DNA, the CDR3 is TGTGCCAGCAGCCGGGACCTCCTGGGGGGCTACACCTTC. Amino acid sequence: CASSRDLLGGYTF.

This chain uses TRBV28 with TRBJ1-5; D is possibly TRBD1 (6 bases). The CDR3 length is 16 residues. The germline V gene has CDR1 MDHEN and CDR2 SYDVKM. Trimming pared 5 bases from V and 2 bases from J, leaving 16 bases between. CDR3 loop: CASSPWDTYRNQPQHF. As DNA, the CDR3 is TGTGCCAGCAGTCCCTGGGACACCTACCGCAATCAGCCCCAGCATTTT.

The chain couples TRBV9 to TRBJ2-7, with TRBD2 identical over 8 bases. With 3 bases clipped from V and 1 base from J, the junction kept 6 bases outside the gene matches. Germline V lookup: CDR1 SGDLS, CDR2 YYNGEE. The CDR3 covers 15 residues. The CDR3 loop reads CASSASGGWSYEQYF. CDR3 DNA: TGTGCCAGCAGCGCGAGCGGGGGATGGTCCTACGAGCAGTACTTC.

The J gene is TRBJ1-2, the V gene TRBV5-1, with D uncertain. The germline CDR1 and CDR2 sequences are SGHRS and YFSETQ. The CDR3 runs to 15 residues. V gave up 0 bases and J gave up 6 bases, with 15 bases separating them. The CDR3 sequence: CASSLGPGPENGYTF. In DNA, the CDR3 is TGCGCCAGCAGCTTGGGTCCGGGCCCCGAGAATGGCTACACCTTC.

The chain combines TRBV25-1 with TRBJ1-6, with TRBD1 as a possible D gene (5 bases). Germline V gives CDR1 MGHDK, CDR2 SYGVNS. V lost 0 bases, J lost 7 bases, and 10 bases lay in between. This CDR3 is built from 15 residues. The DNA for the CDR3 is TGTGCCAGCAGTGAATACGGGGGTTGGAATTCACCCCTCCACTTT. This gives the protein CASSEYGGWNSPLHF.

This chain uses TRBV5-1 with TRBJ2-3; the D is unclear. Trimming shortened V by 0 bases and J by 4 bases, and 9 bases separated the two germline ends. This CDR3 is built from 14 residues. Germline loops: CDR1 SGHRS, CDR2 YFSETQ. DNA of the CDR3: TGCGCCAGCAGCTTGGGTCCAACCCCAGATACGCAGTATTTT. Translation: CASSLGPTPDTQYF. The variable domain in full, with the rest retrieved from reference TRBV5-1 and TRBJ2-3, is KAGVTQTPRYLIKTRGQQVTLSCSPISGHRSVSWYQQTPGQGLQFLFEYFSETQRNKGNFPGRFSGRQFSNSRSEMNVSTLELGDSALYLCASSLGPTPDTQYFGPGTRLTVL.

The chain's CDR3 is CASSLGSSKGNSPLHF. The CDR3 bases are TGTGCCAGCAGCTTAGGAAGTTCCAAGGGTAATTCACCCCTCCACTTT. The V call is TRBV7-9, the J call TRBJ1-6, with D uncertain. The V end was cut by 1 base, the J end by 6 bases, with 13 bases between. The CDR3 has 16 amino acids. The germline CDR1 and CDR2 sequences are SEHNR and FQNEAQ (reference sequence).

The J gene is TRBJ1-1, the V gene TRBV5-6; the D gene is possibly TRBD1 (5 bases). Germline V lookup: CDR1 SGHDT, CDR2 YYEEEE. This CDR3 contains 13 residues. With 2 bases removed from V and 1 base from J, the gap between germline ends came to 6 bases. For the CDR3, the DNA is TGTGCCAGCAGCTTCGACAGGAACACTGAAGCTTTCTTT. Protein product: CASSFDRNTEAFF.

This chain joins TRBV6-6 and TRBJ2-5, with a possible D match to TRBD1 (7 bases). Germline V gives CDR1 MNHNY, CDR2 SVGAGI (reference sequence). This CDR3 is built from 13 residues. V shed 6 bases and J shed 7 bases, with 15 bases lying between them. Here the CDR3 DNA reads TGTGCCAGCAGAGATAGACAGGGAGGGACCCAGTACTTC. Protein sequence: CASRDRQGGTQYF.

The rearrangement joins TRBV7-9 to TRBJ2-7; 10 bases map to TRBD1. Germline V gives CDR1 SEHNR, CDR2 FQNEAQ (reference sequence). After removal of 6 bases from V and 2 bases from J, the junction contained 4 bases not matched to a gene. CDR3 size: 14 residues. CDR3 loop: CASRSGTGAYEQYF. The CDR3 DNA is TGTGCCAGCAGGTCCGGGACAGGGGCCTACGAGCAGTACTTC.

This clone was counted a few times. As DNA, the CDR3 is TGTGCCAGCAGCCAAACAACAGGAGATCAGCCCCAGCATTTT. It codes for CASSQTTGDQPQHF. This chain connects TRBV9 to TRBJ1-5, with a weak D call TRBD1 (5 bases). The CDR3 spans 14 residues. From germline, CDR1 is SGDLS and CDR2 YYNGEE. Trimming left V 4 bases short and J 5 bases short, with 13 bases between.

The chain links TRBV5-1 to TRBJ1-2; weak D call: TRBD1 (5 bases). CDR3 size: 13 residues. CDR1 and CDR2 (germline): SGHRS, YFSETQ. Trimming stripped 4 bases from V and 7 bases from J, with 14 bases between. The CDR3 spells CASSRDRSTGYTF. The DNA of the CDR3 is TGCGCCAGCAGCCGGGACCGGTCAACTGGCTACACCTTC.

The J gene is TRBJ2-7, the V gene TRBV5-1; TRBD1 agrees at 9 bases. CDR3 length: 14 residues. Trimming removed 7 bases from V and 3 bases from J; junction bases left unmatched: 8. Per the germline V gene, CDR1 is SGHRS and CDR2 is YFSETQ. This CDR3 reads CASRGQGISYEQYF. As DNA, the CDR3 is TGCGCCAGCCGCGGACAGGGGATAAGCTACGAGCAGTACTTC.

The V and J genes are TRBV7-8 and TRBJ2-7; D remains unclear. The V gene's germline CDR1 is SGHVS and CDR2 FQNEAQ. This CDR3 is built from 13 residues. V shed 2 bases and J shed 3 bases, with 8 bases lying between them. CDR3 nucleotide sequence: TGTGCCAGCAGCTTAACAGAAATCTACGAGCAGTACTTC. Its protein product is CASSLTEIYEQYF.

The chain employs TRBV2 and TRBJ2-7; D not certain. V was cut by 7 bases and J by 6 bases, with 19 bases left in between. The CDR3 length is 14 residues. Per germline, CDR1 SNHLY and CDR2 FYNNEI. DNA of the CDR3: TGTGCCAGCAATGGAGCACACCTCAAAGGCGAGCAGTACTTC. Amino acid sequence: CASNGAHLKGEQYF. Together with reference TRBV2 and TRBJ2-7, the CDR3 gives the full variable domain: EPEVTQTPSHQVTQMGQEVILRCVPISNHLYFYWYRQILGQKVEFLVSFYNNEISEKSEIFDDQFSVERPDGSNFTLKIRSTKLEDSAMYFCASNGAHLKGEQYFGPGTRLTVT.

The V and J genes are TRBV5-4 and TRBJ2-3, with D possibly TRBD2 on 5 matching bases. Germline V gene lookup returns CDR1 SGHNT and CDR2 YYREEE (reference sequence). The CDR3 totals 14 residues. With 6 bases removed from V and 0 bases from J, the gap between germline ends came to 11 bases. CDR3 in amino acids: CASTRDTSTDTQYF. CDR3 nucleotide sequence: TGTGCCAGCACACGGGATACTAGCACAGATACGCAGTATTTT.

This chain uses TRBV30 with TRBJ2-7, with 7 nucleotides matching TRBD1. Germline CDR1 reads GTSNPN; CDR2 reads SVGIG (reference sequence). This CDR3 region has 15 residues. The junction had 12 bases not matched to a gene; V was cut back by 6 bases and J by 1 base. CDR3 loop: CACQTPGGSSYEQYF. The CDR3 DNA follows: TGTGCCTGTCAAACCCCAGGGGGATCGTCCTACGAGCAGTACTTC.

The chain combines TRBV28 with TRBJ1-6; no clear D. The germline V gene encodes CDR1 MDHEN and CDR2 SYDVKM. V was trimmed by 3 bases and J by 6 bases, leaving 9 bases between them. The CDR3 extends over 14 amino acids. CDR3 sequence reads: CASSFWRLNSPLHF. For the CDR3, the DNA is TGTGCCAGCAGTTTTTGGCGGCTTAATTCACCCCTCCACTTT.